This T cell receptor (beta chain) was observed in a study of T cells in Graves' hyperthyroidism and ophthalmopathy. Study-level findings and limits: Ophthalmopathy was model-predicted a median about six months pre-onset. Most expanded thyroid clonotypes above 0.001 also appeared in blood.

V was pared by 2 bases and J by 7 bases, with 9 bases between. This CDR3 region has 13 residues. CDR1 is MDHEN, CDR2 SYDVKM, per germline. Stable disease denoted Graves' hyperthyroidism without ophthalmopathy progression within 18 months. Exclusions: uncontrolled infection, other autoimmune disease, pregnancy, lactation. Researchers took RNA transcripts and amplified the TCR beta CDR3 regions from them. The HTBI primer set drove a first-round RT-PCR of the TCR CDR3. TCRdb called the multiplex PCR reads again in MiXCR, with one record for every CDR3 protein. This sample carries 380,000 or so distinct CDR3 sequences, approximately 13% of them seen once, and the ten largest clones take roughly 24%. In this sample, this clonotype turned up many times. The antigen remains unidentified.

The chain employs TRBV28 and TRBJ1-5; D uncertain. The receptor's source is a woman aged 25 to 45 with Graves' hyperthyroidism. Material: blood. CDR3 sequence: CASSLRNYQPQHF. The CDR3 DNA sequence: TGTGCCAGCAGTTTAAGGAATTACCAGCCCCAGCATTTT.